The clone carrying this T cell receptor beta chain appeared a few times. It was RNA transcripts that yielded the amplified TCR beta CDR3 regions. With the HTBI primer set, the TCR CDR3 went through a first round of RT-PCR. TCRdb reanalysed the multiplex PCR reads using MiXCR and keeps one entry per CDR3 protein. The repertoire holds 660,000 or so distinct CDR3 sequences, with less than 25% as singletons. This sample is drawn from a study of T cells in Graves' hyperthyroidism and ophthalmopathy. Trimming took 0 bases from V and 6 from J, leaving 5 bases between them. The CDR3 covers 12 residues. Germline-derived CDR1 and CDR2 are GTSNPN and SVGIG (reference sequence). Diagnosis relied on clinical symptoms, serum thyroxine and TRAb, thyroid ultrasound and orbital computed tomography.

V gene TRBV30 combines with J gene TRBJ2-2; D gene ambiguous. This sequence was found in a man between 25 and 39 years old with Graves' ophthalmopathy. The sequenced material came from blood. The CDR3 region has the DNA TGTGCCTGGAGTGTAATCGCCGGGGAGCTGTTTTTT. Protein sequence: CAWSVIAGELFF.